A single sample is the source of the 12 T cell receptor beta chains below, sequenced in a study of OX40 agonist ivuxolimab in advanced cancers. The assay was immunoSEQ multiplex PCR, and TCRdb's table has in-frame clones only and misses some. The repertoire holds over 55,000 clones, roughly 84% seen once, with 0.78% in the top ten. The source was CD4+ or CD8+ T cells sorted from blood, collected in a trial of the OX40 agonist ivuxolimab. These receptors were taken from an adult with an advanced solid tumor such as melanoma, head and neck, liver or kidney cancer.

This clone occurred once. This chain uses TRBV7-2 with TRBJ2-3; 8 nucleotides line up with TRBD1. V gave up 6 bases and J gave up 4 bases; unmatched junction bases: 9. The CDR3 extends over 15 amino acids. The germline gives CDR1 SGHTA, CDR2 FQGNSA. The CDR3 DNA follows: TGTGCCAGCAGTCCCCGGGCAGGGGGCGCAGATACGCAGTATTTT. As protein: CASSPRAGGADTQYF. The variable domain in full, with the rest retrieved from reference TRBV7-2 and TRBJ2-3, is GAGVSQSPSNKVTEKGKDVELRCDPISGHTALYWYRQSLGQGLEFLIYFQGNSAPDKSGLPSDRFSAERTGGSVSTLTIQRTQQEDSAVYLCASSPRAGGADTQYFGPGTRLTVL.

The chain employs TRBV30 and TRBJ2-5, with 7 bases aligning to TRBD2. Trimming cost V 5 bases and J 5 bases; bases outside gene matches: 5. The CDR3 has 12 residues. Per germline, CDR1 GTSNPN and CDR2 SVGIG (reference sequence). This chain's CDR3 is CAWDLGGETQYF. The CDR3 coding sequence is TGTGCCTGGGATTTGGGGGGGGAGACCCAGTACTTC. Full variable domain (missing parts from reference TRBV30 and TRBJ2-5): SQTIHQWPATLVQPVGSPLSLECTVEGTSNPNLYWYRQAAGRGLQLLFYSVGIGQISSEVPQNLSASRPQDRQFILSSKKLLLSDSGFYLCAWDLGGETQYFGPGTRLLVL.

The rearrangement links TRBV19 to TRBJ2-3, with D perhaps matching TRBD1 or TRBD2 (5 bases each). The CDR3 extends over 14 amino acids. V lost 5 bases and J 1 base, leaving 10 bases between the germline ends. Germline-derived CDR1 and CDR2 are LNHDA and SQIVND (reference sequence). CDR3 nucleotides: TGTGCCAGTAGTCCGGGACCCCGCACAGATACGCAGTATTTT. Its protein is CASSPGPRTDTQYF.

The chain couples TRBV28 to TRBJ1-1; no clear D. The CDR3 extends over 15 amino acids. The germline V gene has CDR1 MDHEN and CDR2 SYDVKM. V lost 0 bases, J lost 4 bases, and 12 bases lay in between. This CDR3 is CASSLWGSGRTEAFF. The CDR3 coding sequence is TGTGCCAGCAGTTTATGGGGCTCCGGGCGCACTGAAGCTTTCTTT. Variable domain in full (rest from reference TRBV28 and TRBJ1-1): DVKVTQSSRYLVKRTGEKVFLECVQDMDHENMFWYRQDPGLGLRLIYFSYDVKMKEKGDIPEGYSVSREKKERFSLILESASTNQTSMYLCASSLWGSGRTEAFFGQGTRLTVV.

This clone was seen only a few times. The V and J genes are TRBV19 and TRBJ1-2; TRBD1 is a possible D gene (6 bases). V was trimmed by 7 bases and J by 0 bases, leaving 12 bases between them. There are 14 residues in the CDR3. Germline loops: CDR1 LNHDA, CDR2 SQIVND (reference sequence). The CDR3 protein is CASTADRANYGYTF. CDR3 coding DNA: TGTGCCAGTACCGCGGACAGAGCTAACTATGGCTACACCTTC.

This chain joins TRBV6-1 and TRBJ1-1, with D perhaps matching TRBD1 (5 bases). The V end was cut by 5 bases, the J end by 6 bases, with 19 bases between. The CDR3 sequence is 15 residues long. Germline V lookup: CDR1 MNHNS, CDR2 SASEGT. DNA of the CDR3: TGTGCCAGCAGTCTGGTAGGGGTGCCCCTTGCTGAAGCTTTCTTT. Its translation is CASSLVGVPLAEAFF.

CDR3 loop: CASSLVGGRNEKLFF. As DNA, the CDR3 is TGCGCCAGCAGCTTGGTCGGGGGGCGTAATGAAAAACTGTTTTTT. This rearrangement joins TRBV5-1 to TRBJ1-4, with D perhaps TRBD1 (6 bases). The CDR3 has 15 amino acids. Trimming removed 0 bases from V and 4 bases from J, with 10 bases in between. Germline lookup yields CDR1 SGHRS and CDR2 YFSETQ.

The chain couples TRBV11-3 to TRBJ2-5; D not resolved. The J call is uncertain, as TRBJ2-7 better fits the DNA end. This CDR3 spans 13 amino acids. Germline CDR1 SGHNT, CDR2 YENEEA. The CDR3 DNA is TGTGCCAGCAGCTTAGCAGATACCCACGAGCAGTACTTC. Protein product: CASSLADTHEQYF.

V and J are TRBV4-1 and TRBJ1-1; no firm D call. The length of the CDR3 is 12 residues. V shed 1 base and J shed 6 bases, with 6 bases lying between them. Germline CDR1 MGHRA, CDR2 YSYEKL. In DNA form, the CDR3 reads TGCGCCAGCAGCCAAGTGCGGTCTGAAGCTTTCTTT. It is translated as CASSQVRSEAFF.

On this clone itself: Germline and junction disagree at one end, which may indicate a read error. The chain joins TRBV14 to TRBJ1-2; 8 bases are shared with TRBD1. This CDR3 is 13 amino acids long. CDR1 is SGHDN, CDR2 FVKESK, per germline. The CDR3 sequence is CASSPRLRGRPRF. The CDR3 region has the DNA TGTGCCAGCAGCCCCAGACTCAGGGGGCGCCCTCGCTTC.

V gene TRBV11-2 combines with J gene TRBJ1-4, with 8 bases aligning to TRBD1. Germline V gene sequence: CDR1 SGHAT, CDR2 FQNNGV. Trimming removed 1 base from V and 7 bases from J; junction bases left unmatched: 8. CDR3 length: 16 residues. CDR3 DNA sequence: TGTGCCAGCAGCTTAGGTCCACAGGGGGTGGGTGAAAAACTGTTTTTT. Residues: CASSLGPQGVGEKLFF.

The rearrangement uses TRBV19 and TRBJ2-5; D call uncertain. Germline V gene sequence: CDR1 LNHDA, CDR2 SQIVND (reference sequence). This CDR3 contains 13 residues. Trimming pared 4 bases from V and 5 bases from J, leaving 11 bases between. CDR3 amino acids: CASSRGMEETQYF. DNA of the CDR3: TGTGCCAGTAGTAGAGGTATGGAGGAGACCCAGTACTTC.